These 2 T cell receptor beta chains came from one sample sequenced in a study of a mutant IDH1 vaccine in newly diagnosed glioma. The time point was: week 11, during vaccination. With topical imiquimod, each dose of the vaccine consisted of 300 ug of mutant IDH1 20-mer peptide. Profiling relied on immunoSEQ multiplex PCR, and the TCRdb table lists in-frame clones only, not all of them. The sample yields approximately 40,000 clones, over 80% seen once. These TCRs' antigens remain unknown. The sample was PBMCs, taken from a glioma patient whose treatment included an IDH1 peptide vaccine. The origin of the receptors is a man in his forties with glioma.

The V call is TRBV7-2, the J call TRBJ2-7; the match to TRBD1 covers 10 bases. Unmatched junction bases numbered 7, after V lost 5 bases and J lost 6 bases. Germline V lookup: CDR1 SGHTA, CDR2 FQGNSA. The CDR3 loop spans 14 amino acids. CDR3 in DNA: TGTGCCAGCAGCCTCCGGGACAGGGGTGTCGAGCAGTACTTC. Translation: CASSLRDRGVEQYF.

This rearrangement joins TRBV7-2 to TRBJ2-5; tentative D call: TRBD2 (6 bases). In germline, CDR1 is SGHTA, CDR2 FQGNSA. The CDR3 extends over 16 amino acids. Trimming removed 5 bases at V and 5 bases at J, with 21 bases between. The CDR3 DNA follows: TGTGCCAGCAGCGTGGGGGGACGGTTTTCCCGGGAGACCCAGTACTTC. Its protein is CASSVGGRFSRETQYF.